The subject of this entry is one TCR beta chain. The V gene lost 1 base and the J gene lost 6 bases, with 7 bases spanning the gap. Germline V gene lookup returns CDR1 GTSNPN and CDR2 SVGIG (reference sequence). The CDR3 consists of 12 residues. The sample originates from a study of response to subunit inactivated influenza vaccine. TCRdb re-analysed the RT-PCR reads in MiXCR, keeping a single row per CDR3 protein. The sample carries hundreds of thousands of distinct CDR3 sequences, around 15% recorded once. This sequence joins TRBV30 and TRBJ1-5; D uncertain. The origin of this receptor is a man aged 45-65 years who received an inactivated influenza vaccine. Material: PBMCs from blood, obtained approximately 15 days before vaccination. The CDR3 DNA reads as TGTGCCTGGAGTGGGGCCTCTCAGCCCCAGCATTTT. Protein sequence: CAWSGASQPQHF. The full variable domain, completed using reference TRBV30 and TRBJ1-5, is SQTIHQWPATLVQPVGSPLSLECTVEGTSNPNLYWYRQAAGRGLQLLFYSVGIGQISSEVPQNLSASRPQDRQFILSSKKLLLSDSGFYLCAWSGASQPQHFGDGTRLSIL.